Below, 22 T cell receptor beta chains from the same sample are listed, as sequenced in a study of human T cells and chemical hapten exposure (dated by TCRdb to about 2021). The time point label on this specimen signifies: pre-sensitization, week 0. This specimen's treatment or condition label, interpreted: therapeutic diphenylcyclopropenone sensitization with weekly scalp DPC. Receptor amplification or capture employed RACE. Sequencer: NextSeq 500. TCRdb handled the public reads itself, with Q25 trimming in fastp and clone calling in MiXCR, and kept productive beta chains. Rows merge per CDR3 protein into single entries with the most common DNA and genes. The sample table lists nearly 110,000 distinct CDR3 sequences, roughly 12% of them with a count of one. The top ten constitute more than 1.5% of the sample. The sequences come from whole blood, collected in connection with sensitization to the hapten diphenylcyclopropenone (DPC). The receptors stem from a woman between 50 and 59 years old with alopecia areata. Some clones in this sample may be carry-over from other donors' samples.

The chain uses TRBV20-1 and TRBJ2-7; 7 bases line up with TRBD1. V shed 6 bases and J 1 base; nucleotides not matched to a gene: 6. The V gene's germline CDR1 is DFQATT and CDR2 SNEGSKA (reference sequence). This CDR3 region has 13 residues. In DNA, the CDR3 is TGCAGTGCCGAGGGACAGCTGTCCTACGAGCAGTACTTC. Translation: CSAEGQLSYEQYF.

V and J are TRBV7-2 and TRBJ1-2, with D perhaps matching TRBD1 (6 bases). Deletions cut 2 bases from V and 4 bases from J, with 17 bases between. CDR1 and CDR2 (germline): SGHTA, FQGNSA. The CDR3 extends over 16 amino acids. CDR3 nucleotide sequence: TGTGCCAGCAGCTTAATCCCCCCAGGGGCGGGCTATGGCTACACCTTC. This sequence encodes CASSLIPPGAGYGYTF.

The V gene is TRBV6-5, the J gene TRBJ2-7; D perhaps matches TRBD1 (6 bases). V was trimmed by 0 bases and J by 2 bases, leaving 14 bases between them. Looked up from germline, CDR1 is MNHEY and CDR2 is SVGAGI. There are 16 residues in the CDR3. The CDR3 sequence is CASSYSISGATYEQYF. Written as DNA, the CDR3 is TGTGCCAGCAGTTACTCTATTTCAGGGGCTACCTACGAGCAGTACTTC.

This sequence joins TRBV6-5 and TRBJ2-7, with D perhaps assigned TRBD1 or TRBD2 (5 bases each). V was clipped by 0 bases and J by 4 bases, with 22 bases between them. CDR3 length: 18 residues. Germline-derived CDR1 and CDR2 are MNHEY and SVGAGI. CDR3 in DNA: TGTGCCAGCAGTTACTCGATGGACCGGGGCAGGGTACCATACGAGCAGTACTTC. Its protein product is CASSYSMDRGRVPYEQYF.

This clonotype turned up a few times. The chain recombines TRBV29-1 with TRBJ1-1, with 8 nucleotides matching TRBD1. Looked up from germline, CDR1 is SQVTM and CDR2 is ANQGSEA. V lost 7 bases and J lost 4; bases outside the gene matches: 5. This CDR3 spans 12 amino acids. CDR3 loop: CSAGTGTTEAFF. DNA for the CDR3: TGCAGCGCCGGGACAGGAACCACTGAAGCTTTCTTT.

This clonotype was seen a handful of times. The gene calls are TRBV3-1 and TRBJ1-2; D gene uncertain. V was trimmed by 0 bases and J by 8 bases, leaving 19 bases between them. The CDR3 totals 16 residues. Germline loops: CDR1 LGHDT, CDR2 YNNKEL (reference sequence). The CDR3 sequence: CASSQDFSGILDGYTF. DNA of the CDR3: TGTGCCAGCAGCCAAGATTTTTCAGGAATTCTCGACGGCTACACCTTC.

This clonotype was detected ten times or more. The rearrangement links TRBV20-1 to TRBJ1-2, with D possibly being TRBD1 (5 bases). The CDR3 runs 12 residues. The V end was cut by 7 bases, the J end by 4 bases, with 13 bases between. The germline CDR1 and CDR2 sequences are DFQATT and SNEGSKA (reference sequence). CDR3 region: CSGGVTVYGYTF. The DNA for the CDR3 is TGCAGTGGGGGCGTCACAGTCTATGGCTACACCTTC.

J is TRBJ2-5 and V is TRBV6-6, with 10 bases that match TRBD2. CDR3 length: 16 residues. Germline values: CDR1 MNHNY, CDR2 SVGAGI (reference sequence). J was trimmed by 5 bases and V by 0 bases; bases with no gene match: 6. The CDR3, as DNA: TGTGCCAGCAGTTACTCGAGCGGGGGGGCAAGTGAGACCCAGTACTTC. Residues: CASSYSSGGASETQYF.

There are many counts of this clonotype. In DNA, the CDR3 is TGTGCCAGCAGTCCCGGAACTCTCACGGGGGCTTTCTTT. Its protein is CASSPGTLTGAFF. The chain has TRBV12-3 or TRBV12-4 and TRBJ1-1; unclear D gene. The CDR3 runs to 13 residues. V gave up 5 bases and J gave up 11 bases, with 18 bases separating them.

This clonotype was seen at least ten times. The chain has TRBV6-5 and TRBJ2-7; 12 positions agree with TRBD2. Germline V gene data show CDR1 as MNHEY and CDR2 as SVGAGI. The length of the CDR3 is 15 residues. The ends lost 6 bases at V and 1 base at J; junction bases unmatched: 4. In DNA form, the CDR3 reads TGTGCCAGCAGGTCACTAGCGGGAGGTTCCTACGAGCAGTACTTC. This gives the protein CASRSLAGGSYEQYF.

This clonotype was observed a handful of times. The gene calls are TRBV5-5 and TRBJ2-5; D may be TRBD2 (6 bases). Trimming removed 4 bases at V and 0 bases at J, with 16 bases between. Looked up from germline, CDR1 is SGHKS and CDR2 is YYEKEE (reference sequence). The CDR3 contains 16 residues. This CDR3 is CASSGTGLQYQETQYF. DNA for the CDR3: TGTGCCAGCAGCGGAACGGGACTTCAGTACCAAGAGACCCAGTACTTC.

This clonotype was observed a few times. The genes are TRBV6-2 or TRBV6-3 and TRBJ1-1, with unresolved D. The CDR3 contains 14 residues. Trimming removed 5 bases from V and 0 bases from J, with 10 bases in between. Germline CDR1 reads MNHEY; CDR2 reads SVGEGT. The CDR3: CASSRRSVNTEAFF. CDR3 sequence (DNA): TGTGCCAGCAGTAGGCGGAGTGTGAACACTGAAGCTTTCTTT.

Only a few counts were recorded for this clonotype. CDR3 protein: CASSLGRDETQYF. The CDR3 DNA follows: TGTGCCAGCAGTTTAGGCAGGGATGAGACCCAGTACTTC. The genes are TRBV12-3 or TRBV12-4 and TRBJ2-5; D might be TRBD1 (5 bases). There are 13 residues in the CDR3. The germline V and J ends were trimmed by 1 base and 5 bases, with 8 bases remaining between them.

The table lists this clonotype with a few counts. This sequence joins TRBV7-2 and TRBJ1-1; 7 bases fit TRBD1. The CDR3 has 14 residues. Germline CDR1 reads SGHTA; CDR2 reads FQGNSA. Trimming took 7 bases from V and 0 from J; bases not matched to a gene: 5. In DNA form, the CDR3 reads TGTGCCAGCACTTACGACAGGGTGAACACTGAAGCTTTCTTT. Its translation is CASTYDRVNTEAFF.

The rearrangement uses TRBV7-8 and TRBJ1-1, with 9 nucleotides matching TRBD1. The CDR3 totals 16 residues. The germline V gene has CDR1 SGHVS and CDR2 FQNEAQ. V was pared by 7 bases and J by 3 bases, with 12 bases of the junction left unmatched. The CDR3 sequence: CASNPSSTGGDTEAFF. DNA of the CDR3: TGTGCCAGCAACCCATCCTCGACAGGGGGGGACACTGAAGCTTTCTTT.

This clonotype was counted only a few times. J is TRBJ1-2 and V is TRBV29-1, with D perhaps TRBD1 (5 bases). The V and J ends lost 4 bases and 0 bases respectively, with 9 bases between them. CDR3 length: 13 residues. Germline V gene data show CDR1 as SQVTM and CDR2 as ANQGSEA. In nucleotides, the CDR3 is TGCAGCGTTGTAGAGGGGACTAACTATGGCTACACCTTC. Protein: CSVVEGTNYGYTF.

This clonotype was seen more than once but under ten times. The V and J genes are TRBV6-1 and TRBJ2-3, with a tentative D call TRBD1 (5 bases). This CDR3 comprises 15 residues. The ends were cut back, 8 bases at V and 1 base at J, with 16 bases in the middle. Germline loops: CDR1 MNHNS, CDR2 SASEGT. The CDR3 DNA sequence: TGTGCCAGCTTTTCCAGGGATTTGGGCACAGATACGCAGTATTTT. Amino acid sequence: CASFSRDLGTDTQYF.

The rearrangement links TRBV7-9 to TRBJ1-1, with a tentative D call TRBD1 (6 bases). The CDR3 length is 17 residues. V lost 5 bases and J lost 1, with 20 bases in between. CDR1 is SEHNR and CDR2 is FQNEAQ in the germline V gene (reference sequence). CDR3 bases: TGTGCCAGCAGCCCTTATCCCACGGGGACACAGAACACTGAAGCTTTCTTT. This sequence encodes CASSPYPTGTQNTEAFF.

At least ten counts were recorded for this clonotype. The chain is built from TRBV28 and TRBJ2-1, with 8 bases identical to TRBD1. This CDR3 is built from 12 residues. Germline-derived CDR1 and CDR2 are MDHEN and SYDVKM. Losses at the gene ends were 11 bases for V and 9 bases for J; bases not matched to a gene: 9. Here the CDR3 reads CAGRQGMGEQFF. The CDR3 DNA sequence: TGTGCCGGAAGACAGGGGATGGGTGAGCAGTTCTTC.

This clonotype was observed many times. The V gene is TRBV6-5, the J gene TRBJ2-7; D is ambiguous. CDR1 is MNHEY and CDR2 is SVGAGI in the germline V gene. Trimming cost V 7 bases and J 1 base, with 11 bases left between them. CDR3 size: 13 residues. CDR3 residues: CASTTTDSYEQYF. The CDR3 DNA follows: TGTGCCAGCACAACGACTGATTCCTACGAGCAGTACTTC.

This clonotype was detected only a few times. The CDR3 DNA reads TGTGCCAGCAGCCAAGATAGGACTGCCTACGAGCAGTACTTC. This encodes CASSQDRTAYEQYF. The J gene is TRBJ2-7, the V gene TRBV14; D may be TRBD2 (5 bases). With 0 bases removed from V and 2 bases from J, the gap between germline ends came to 8 bases. Germline CDR1 SGHDN, CDR2 FVKESK. The CDR3 covers 14 residues. Full variable domain (outside the CDR3, taken from reference TRBV14 and TRBJ2-7): EAGVTQFPSHSVIEKGQTVTLRCDPISGHDNLYWYRRVMGKEIKFLLHFVKESKQDESGMPNNRFLAERTGGTYSTLKVQPAELEDSGVYFCASSQDRTAYEQYFGPGTRLTVT.

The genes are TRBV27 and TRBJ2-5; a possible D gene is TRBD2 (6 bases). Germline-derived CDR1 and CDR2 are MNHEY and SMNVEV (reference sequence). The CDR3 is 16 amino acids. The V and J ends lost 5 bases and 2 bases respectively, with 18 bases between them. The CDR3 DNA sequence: TGTGCCAGCAGTCCATCCCACGGGGACTTACAAGAGACCCAGTACTTC. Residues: CASSPSHGDLQETQYF.